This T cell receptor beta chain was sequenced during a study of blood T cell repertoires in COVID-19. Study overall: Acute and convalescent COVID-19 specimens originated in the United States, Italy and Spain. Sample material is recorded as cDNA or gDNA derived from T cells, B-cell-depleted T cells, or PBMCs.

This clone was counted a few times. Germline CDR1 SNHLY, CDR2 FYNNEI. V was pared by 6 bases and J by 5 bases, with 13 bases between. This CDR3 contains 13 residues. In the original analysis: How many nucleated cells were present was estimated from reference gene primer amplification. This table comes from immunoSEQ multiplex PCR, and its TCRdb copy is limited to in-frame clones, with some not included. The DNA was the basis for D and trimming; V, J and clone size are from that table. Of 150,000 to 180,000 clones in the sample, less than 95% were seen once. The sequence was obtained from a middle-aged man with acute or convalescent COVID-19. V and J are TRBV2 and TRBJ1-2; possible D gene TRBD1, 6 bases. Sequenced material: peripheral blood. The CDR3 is CASSARQEYGYTF. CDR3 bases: TGTGCCAGCAGCGCCCGACAGGAGTATGGCTACACCTTC.